These 2 T cell receptor beta chains share one sample of origin, sequenced in a study of blood T cell repertoires in COVID-19. Assay: immunoSEQ multiplex PCR; the TCRdb copy retains only in-frame clones and omits some. The table records some 400,000 clones, around nine tenths of them present only once. The sample comprised peripheral blood. The receptors here all came from a human donor in a cohort sampled during active COVID-19.

This chain links TRBV6-5 with TRBJ1-2; D not resolved. This CDR3 spans 14 amino acids. Trimming shortened V by 4 bases and J by 4 bases, and 13 bases separated the two germline ends. CDR1 is MNHEY, CDR2 SVGAGI, per germline. CDR3 protein: CASSSFDTRYGYTF. DNA of the CDR3: TGTGCCAGCAGTTCATTCGACACCCGCTATGGCTACACCTTC.

The rearrangement links TRBV5-4 to TRBJ2-5; D gene unclear. The CDR3 totals 12 residues. Germline assignment: CDR1 SGHNT and CDR2 YYREEE (reference sequence). V lost 0 bases and J 5 bases, leaving 5 bases between the germline ends. The CDR3 spells CASSLVPETQYF. CDR3 sequence (DNA): TGTGCCAGCAGCTTGGTTCCGGAGACCCAGTACTTC.